This T cell receptor (beta chain) was sequenced in a study of blood T cell repertoires in COVID-19. The overall study: Acute-phase and convalescent COVID-19 samples originated in the United States, Italy and Spain. T cells, B-cell-depleted T cells, or PBMCs provided the cDNA or gDNA that served as material.

In the authors' workflow: Reference gene primer amplification yielded estimated nucleated cell counts. TCRdb keeps only in-frame clones here, not all; method: immunoSEQ multiplex PCR. That table gives V, J and clone size, and the DNA gave D and trimming. The sample carries 150,000 to 200,000 clones, 88% recorded once. The TCR sequence derives from a man in his forties with active or convalescent COVID-19. Input material: peripheral blood.

The CDR3, as DNA: TGTGCCAGCAGGGCGACAGGGGGCTCTAATTCACCCCTCCACTTT. This gives the protein CASRATGGSNSPLHF. The V call is TRBV28, the J call TRBJ1-6; TRBD1 matches at 10 bases. V was pared by 6 bases and J by 6 bases, with 5 bases of the junction left unmatched. This CDR3 is 15 amino acids long. Germline loops: CDR1 MDHEN, CDR2 SYDVKM.